What follows are 11 T cell receptor beta chains derived from one specimen sequenced in a study of T-cell memory formation after mild COVID-19. TCRdb independently ran MiXCR on the 5' RACE reads; one entry per CDR3 protein. This sample has 200,000 to 250,000 distinct CDR3 sequences, with roughly a tenth found just once. Sequencing was performed on PBMCs or a T cell subset sorted from them (not recorded which). The receptors were sampled from a young man who had mild COVID-19 (a few samples of this study predate the infection). Cell type and time point are not known.

This clonotype was seen a handful of times. The gene calls are TRBV20-1 and TRBJ2-1; D perhaps matches TRBD2 (6 bases). The ends were cut back, 7 bases at V and 2 bases at J, with 12 bases in the middle. The CDR3 loop spans 13 amino acids. Germline lookup yields CDR1 DFQATT and CDR2 SNEGSKA (reference sequence). CDR3 bases: TGCAGTGGGCGGGGACCCGCCTACAATGAGCAGTTCTTC. Its translation: CSGRGPAYNEQFF.

The gene calls are TRBV6-6 and TRBJ2-7; no reliable D call. Germline CDR1 and CDR2: MNHNY and SVGAGI (reference sequence). CDR3 length equals 15 residues. The ends were cut back, 2 bases at V and 2 bases at J, with 13 bases in the middle. CDR3 nucleotides: TGTGCCAGCAGTTACGAGACACCCAGGACCTACGAGCAGTACGTC. It yields the protein CASSYETPRTYEQYV.

The CDR3 region is CASRWGRDTEAFF. The CDR3 nucleotides are TGTGCCAGCCGCTGGGGAAGGGACACTGAAGCTTTCTTT. This chain uses TRBV2 with TRBJ1-1; D is ambiguous. V was pared by 8 bases and J by 3 bases, with 13 bases between. The CDR3 loop spans 13 amino acids. Germline V gives CDR1 SNHLY, CDR2 FYNNEI.

This clonotype showed up just a few times. The chain has TRBV20-1 and TRBJ1-5; the D gene is possibly TRBD1 (5 bases). Germline-derived CDR1 and CDR2 are DFQATT and SNEGSKA (reference sequence). The length of the CDR3 is 13 residues. Trimming left V 5 bases short and J 3 bases short, with 11 bases between. The chain's CDR3 is CSAAGTDNQPQHF. For the CDR3, the DNA is TGCAGTGCTGCTGGGACGGACAATCAGCCCCAGCATTTT.

This clonotype has only a few counts. The chain combines TRBV5-1 with TRBJ1-2; D perhaps matches TRBD1 (5 bases). From germline, CDR1 is SGHRS and CDR2 YFSETQ. The CDR3 runs 12 residues. V lost 7 bases and J lost 2, with 9 bases in between. The CDR3 DNA is TGCGCCAGCGGGACGGAAAACTATGGCTACACCTTC. Residues: CASGTENYGYTF.

This clonotype was observed at least ten times. V gene TRBV15 combines with J gene TRBJ2-2, with TRBD1 identical over 7 bases. The CDR3 length is 16 residues. V shed 2 bases, J shed 0 bases, and the junction held 3 bases outside the gene matches. The germline gives CDR1 LNHNV, CDR2 YYDKDF (reference sequence). As DNA, the CDR3 is TGTGCCACCAGCAGATACGGACAGGCGAACACCGGGGAGCTGTTTTTT. Its protein product is CATSRYGQANTGELFF.

This clonotype occurred a few times. This chain connects TRBV29-1 to TRBJ2-7, with a tentative D call TRBD2 (5 bases). CDR3 length: 12 residues. The germline V and J ends were trimmed by 4 bases and 7 bases, with 14 bases remaining between them. Germline CDR1 reads SQVTM; CDR2 reads ANQGSEA. DNA for the CDR3: TGCAGCGTTGGGGTACCCTCGGGGGAGCAGTACGTC. As protein: CSVGVPSGEQYV.

This rearrangement joins TRBV12-3 or TRBV12-4 to TRBJ2-2; TRBD2 agrees at 13 bases. The CDR3 consists of 19 residues. J was trimmed by 6 bases and V by 6 bases; bases with no gene match: 16. The CDR3 nucleotides read TGTGCCAGCAGCCGAGGACTAGCGGGGGTTCGACGGGAGGCCGGGGAGCTGTTTTTT. Amino acids: CASSRGLAGVRREAGELFF.

The chain links TRBV7-6 to TRBJ2-4, with D perhaps matching TRBD2 (6 bases). Germline CDR1 reads SGHVS; CDR2 reads FNYEAQ. The germline V and J ends were trimmed by 5 bases and 0 bases, with 17 bases remaining between them. The CDR3 has 17 residues. The CDR3 nucleotides read TGTGCCAGCAGCCCCCGGCCGGGAGAACTAGCCAAAAACATTCAGTACTTC. It translates to CASSPRPGELAKNIQYF.

This CDR3 reads CASSQEIPGGLNTEAFF. DNA for the CDR3: TGCGCCAGCAGCCAAGAAATTCCGGGAGGGTTGAACACTGAAGCTTTCTTT. V is TRBV4-3 and J is TRBJ1-1; D is undetermined. Germline V lookup: CDR1 LGHNA, CDR2 YSLEER. The germline V and J ends were trimmed by 0 bases and 0 bases, with 14 bases remaining between them. This CDR3 comprises 17 residues.

This clonotype was seen a handful of times. CDR3 protein: CASSLDPPGTNDEQYV. CDR3 sequence (DNA): TGTGCCAGCAGCTTAGACCCCCCCGGGACTAATGACGAGCAGTACGTC. This chain uses TRBV7-2 with TRBJ2-7, with 7 bases aligning to TRBD2. The CDR3 runs 16 residues. V shed 1 base and J 5 bases; nucleotides not matched to a gene: 11. Germline V CDR1 and CDR2: SGHTA, FQGNSA.